The 12 T cell receptor beta chains below come from one sample, sequenced in a study of graft-versus-host responses after intestinal transplantation (dated by TCRdb to the early 2020s). Libraries were made using the immunoSEQ multiplex PCR assay. TCRdb provides this immuneACCESS table in a form limited to in-frame rearrangements. Some clones are lacking; in checked studies, under half of them reflect an unresolved V gene, and why the rest are absent is not known. A total of tens of thousands of clones appear in this sample, approximately 92% of them only once. Clones ranked in the top ten supply over 0.45% of the sample. In light of the paper, this sample's time point label describes: cells obtained before transplantation from donor or recipient. These receptors are not linked to any known antigen. Here the sequenced sample was unstimulated CD8+ T cells sorted from spleen or lymph node cells, taken before intestinal transplant. The receptors originated from a human donor who received an intestinal transplant.

The chain couples TRBV30 to TRBJ1-2; D ambiguous. Trimming removed 1 base at V and 9 bases at J, with 9 bases between. The CDR3 sequence is 11 residues long. CDR1 GTSNPN and CDR2 SVGIG come from the germline V gene (reference sequence). The CDR3 DNA sequence: TGTGCCTGGAGTGCTATCCGAAGCTACACCTTC. Amino acids: CAWSAIRSYTF.

The gene calls are TRBV5-6 and TRBJ2-7, with TRBD1 matching over 8 bases. Trimming at V came to 3 bases and at J to 6 bases, leaving 8 bases not matched to a gene. This CDR3 contains 14 residues. The germline V gene encodes CDR1 SGHDT and CDR2 YYEEEE. The CDR3 region is CASSWRQGLSEQYF. The CDR3, as DNA: TGTGCCAGCAGCTGGAGACAGGGGCTGTCCGAGCAGTACTTC. Looking up the rest from reference TRBV5-6 and TRBJ2-7 gives the full variable domain: DAGVTQSPTHLIKTRGQQVTLRCSPKSGHDTVSWYQQALGQGPQFIFQYYEEEERQRGNFPDRFSGHQFPNYSSELNVNALLLGDSALYLCASSWRQGLSEQYFGPGTRLTVT.

As concerns this clone: Other DNA sequences from this sample encode an identical CDR3 as well. This rearrangement joins TRBV19 to TRBJ2-7; TRBD1 aligns across 7 bases. This CDR3 contains 15 residues. The junction had 6 bases not matched to a gene; V was cut back by 4 bases and J by 0 bases. Germline values: CDR1 LNHDA, CDR2 SQIVND (reference sequence). In nucleotides, the CDR3 is TGTGCCAGTAGTAGCACACAGGGGTACTCCTACGAGCAGTACTTC. Protein product: CASSSTQGYSYEQYF.

The chain links TRBV27 to TRBJ1-1; 7 bases are a match to TRBD1. Germline-derived CDR1 and CDR2 are MNHEY and SMNVEV (reference sequence). V lost 5 bases, J lost 5 bases, and 2 bases stayed unmatched. There are 12 residues in the CDR3. The CDR3 loop is CASSPGGTEAFF. CDR3 nucleotides: TGTGCCAGCAGTCCAGGGGGGACTGAAGCTTTCTTT.

This rearrangement joins TRBV10-1 to TRBJ2-5; a weak D match, TRBD2 (6 bases). Germline V gene lookup returns CDR1 WNHNN and CDR2 SYGVQD (reference sequence). The CDR3 has 15 residues. The ends were cut back, 6 bases at V and 5 bases at J, with 19 bases in the middle. CDR3 nucleotides: TGCGCCAGCAGCTGGGAGGATCCACGCCAGGAGACCCAGTACTTC. It translates to CASSWEDPRQETQYF.

The chain joins TRBV7-9 to TRBJ1-1, with TRBD1 matching 7 bases. The V gene's germline CDR1 is SEHNR and CDR2 FQNEAQ (reference sequence). The CDR3 loop spans 18 amino acids. V lost 5 bases to trimming and J lost 3 bases; unmatched junction nucleotides: 18. DNA for the CDR3: TGTGCCAGCAGCCGTCCGCGGGACAGTCCCGGCTCGGACACTGAAGCTTTCTTT. This encodes CASSRPRDSPGSDTEAFF.

The rearrangement joins TRBV9 to TRBJ1-2; no firm D call. The CDR3 contains 14 residues. Germline V gene sequence: CDR1 SGDLS, CDR2 YYNGEE. V was clipped by 5 bases and J by 4 bases, with 15 bases between them. In DNA form, the CDR3 reads TGTGCCAGCAGTAGCGGATCCGGTATCTATGGCTACACCTTC. This translates into CASSSGSGIYGYTF.

The V call is TRBV11-3, the J call TRBJ1-1, with 8 bases that match TRBD1. The germline V gene has CDR1 SGHNT and CDR2 YENEEA. After removal of 1 base from V and 8 bases from J, the junction contained 3 bases not matched to a gene. This CDR3 spans 13 amino acids. The CDR3 loop reads CASSLVWTGEAFF. The CDR3 bases are TGTGCCAGCAGCTTAGTTTGGACAGGGGAAGCTTTCTTT. Supplemented by reference TRBV11-3 and TRBJ1-1, the full variable domain reads EAGVVQSPRYKIIEKKQPVAFWCNPISGHNTLYWYLQNLGQGPELLIRYENEEAVDDSQLPKDRFSAERLKGVDSTLKIQPAELGDSAVYLCASSLVWTGEAFFGQGTRLTVV.

The chain links TRBV7-9 to TRBJ1-4; D unresolved. This CDR3 is 16 amino acids long. Looked up from germline, CDR1 is SEHNR and CDR2 is FQNEAQ (reference sequence). V was clipped by 5 bases and J by 2 bases, with 15 bases between them. CDR3 amino acids: CASSLGIRETNEKLFF. DNA for the CDR3: TGTGCCAGCAGCCTCGGGATCCGTGAGACTAATGAAAAACTGTTTTTT.

This chain links TRBV6-4 with TRBJ2-1; the D gene is possibly TRBD2 (6 bases). With 2 bases removed from V and 8 bases from J, the gap between germline ends came to 16 bases. From germline, CDR1 is MRHNA and CDR2 SNTAGT. The CDR3 has 15 residues. CDR3 nucleotide sequence: TGTGCCAGCAGTGACAGGTTAGCTAGCGTGGATGAGCAGTTCTTC. This codes for CASSDRLASVDEQFF.

The chain is built from TRBV5-1 and TRBJ2-1; D is unresolved. The CDR3 has 13 residues. Trimming left V 0 bases short and J 5 bases short, with 6 bases between. CDR1 is SGHRS and CDR2 is YFSETQ in the germline V gene. The CDR3 nucleotides read TGCGCCAGCAGCTTGGCCTATGACAATGAGCAGTTCTTC. This sequence encodes CASSLAYDNEQFF.

The J gene is TRBJ2-3, the V gene TRBV10-3; D not resolved. CDR3 length: 13 residues. Trimming removed 2 bases at V and 5 bases at J, with 8 bases between. CDR1 is ENHRY, CDR2 SYGVKD, per germline. The CDR3 sequence is CAISEPPGDTQYF. As DNA, the CDR3 is TGTGCCATCAGTGAGCCCCCGGGAGATACGCAGTATTTT.